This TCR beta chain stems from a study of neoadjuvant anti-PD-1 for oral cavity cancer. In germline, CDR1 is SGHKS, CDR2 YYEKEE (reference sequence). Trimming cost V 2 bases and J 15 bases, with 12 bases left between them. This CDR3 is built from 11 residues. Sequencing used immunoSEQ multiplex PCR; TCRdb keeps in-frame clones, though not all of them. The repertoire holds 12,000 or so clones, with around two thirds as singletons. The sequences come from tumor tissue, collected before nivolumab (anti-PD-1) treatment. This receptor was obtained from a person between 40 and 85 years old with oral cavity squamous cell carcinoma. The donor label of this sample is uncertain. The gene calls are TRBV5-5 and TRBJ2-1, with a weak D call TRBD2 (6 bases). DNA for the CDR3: TGTGCCAGCAGCTTCGGAGGGTGGCCGTTCTTC. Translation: CASSFGGWPFF. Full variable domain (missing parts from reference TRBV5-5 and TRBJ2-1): DAGVTQSPTHLIKTRGQQVTLRCSPISGHKSVSWYQQVLGQGPQFIFQYYEKEERGRGNFPDRFSARQFPNYSSELNVNALLLGDSALYLCASSFGGWPFFGPGTRLTVL.